Sequencing of this T cell receptor beta chain was carried out in a study of cytomegalovirus exposure and HLA in healthy donors. The PCR contained 60 Vbeta and 13 Jbeta primers. Profiled with immunoSEQ multiplex PCR; TCRdb holds only in-frame clones, not every one. Seen here are 100,000 to 150,000 clones, 60% to 80% observed once, and the top ten hold roughly 7.2%. This CDR3 is 14 amino acids long. V gave up 3 bases and J gave up 4 bases; unmatched junction bases: 5. Germline V gives CDR1 SGHTA, CDR2 FQGTGA. Sample: PBMCs. The rearrangement joins TRBV7-3 to TRBJ2-5, with 7 bases identical to TRBD1. The sequence was collected from a male donor in good health and CMV-seronegative. CDR3 region: CASSFQGGGETQYF. The CDR3 coding sequence is TGTGCCAGCAGCTTCCAAGGGGGCGGAGAGACCCAGTACTTC.